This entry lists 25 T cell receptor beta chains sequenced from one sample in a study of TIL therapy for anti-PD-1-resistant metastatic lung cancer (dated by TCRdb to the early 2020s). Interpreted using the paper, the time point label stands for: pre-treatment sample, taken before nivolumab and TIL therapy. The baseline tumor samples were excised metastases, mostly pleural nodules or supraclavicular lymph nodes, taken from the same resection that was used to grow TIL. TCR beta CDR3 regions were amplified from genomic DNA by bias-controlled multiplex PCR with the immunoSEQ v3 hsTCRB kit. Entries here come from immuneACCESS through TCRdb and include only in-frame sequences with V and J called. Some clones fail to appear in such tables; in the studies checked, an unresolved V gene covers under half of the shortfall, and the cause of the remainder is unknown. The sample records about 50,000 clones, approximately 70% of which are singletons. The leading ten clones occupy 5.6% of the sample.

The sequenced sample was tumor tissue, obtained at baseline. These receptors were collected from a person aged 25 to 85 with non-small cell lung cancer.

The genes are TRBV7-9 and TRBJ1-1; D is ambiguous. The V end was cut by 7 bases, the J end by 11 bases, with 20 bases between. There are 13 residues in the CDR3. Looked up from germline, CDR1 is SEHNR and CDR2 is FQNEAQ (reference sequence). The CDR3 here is CASNLAEESSAFF. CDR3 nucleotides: TGTGCCAGCAACCTGGCTGAGGAGTCAAGCGCTTTCTTT.

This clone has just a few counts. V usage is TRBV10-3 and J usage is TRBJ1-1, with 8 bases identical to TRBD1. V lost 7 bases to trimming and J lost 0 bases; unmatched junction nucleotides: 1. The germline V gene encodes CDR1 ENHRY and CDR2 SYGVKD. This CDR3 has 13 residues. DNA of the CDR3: TGTGCCATCAAACAGGGGGTGAACACTGAAGCTTTCTTT. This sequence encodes CAIKQGVNTEAFF.

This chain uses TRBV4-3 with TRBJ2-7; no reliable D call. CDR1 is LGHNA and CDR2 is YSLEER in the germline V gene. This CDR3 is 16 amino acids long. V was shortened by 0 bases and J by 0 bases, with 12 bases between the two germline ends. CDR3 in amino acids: CASSQEAAQPSYEQYF. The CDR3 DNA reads TGCGCCAGCAGCCAAGAAGCCGCACAGCCCTCCTACGAGCAGTACTTC.

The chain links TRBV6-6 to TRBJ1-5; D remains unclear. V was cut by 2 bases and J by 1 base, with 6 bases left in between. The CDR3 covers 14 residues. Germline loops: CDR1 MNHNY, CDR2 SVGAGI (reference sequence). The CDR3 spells CASSYVDSNQPQHF. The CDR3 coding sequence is TGTGCCAGCAGTTACGTGGACAGCAATCAGCCCCAGCATTTT.

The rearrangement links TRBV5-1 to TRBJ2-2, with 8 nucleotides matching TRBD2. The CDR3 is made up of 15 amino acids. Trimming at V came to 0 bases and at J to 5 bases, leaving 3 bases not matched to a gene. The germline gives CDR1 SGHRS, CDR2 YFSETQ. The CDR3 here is CASSLGSGKTGELFF. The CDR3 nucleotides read TGCGCCAGCAGCTTGGGTAGCGGGAAAACCGGGGAGCTGTTTTTT.

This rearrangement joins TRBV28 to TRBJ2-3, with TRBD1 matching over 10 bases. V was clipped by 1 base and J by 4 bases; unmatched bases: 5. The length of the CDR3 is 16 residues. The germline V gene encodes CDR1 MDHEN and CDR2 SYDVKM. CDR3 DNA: TGTGCCAGCAGTTTATTCGCCGGACAGGGGGCAGATACGCAGTATTTT. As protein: CASSLFAGQGADTQYF.

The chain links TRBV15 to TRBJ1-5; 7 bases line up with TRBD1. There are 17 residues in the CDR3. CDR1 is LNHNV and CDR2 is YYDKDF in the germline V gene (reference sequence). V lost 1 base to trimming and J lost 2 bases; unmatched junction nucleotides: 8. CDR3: CATSRGGGRRGNQPQHF. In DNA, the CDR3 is TGTGCCACCAGCAGAGGAGGGGGCCGGAGGGGCAATCAGCCCCAGCATTTT. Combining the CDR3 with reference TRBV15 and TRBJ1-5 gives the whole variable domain DAMVIQNPRYQVTQFGKPVTLSCSQTLNHNVMYWYQQKSSQAPKLLFHYYDKDFNNEADTPDNFQSRRPNTSFCFLDIRSPGLGDTAMYLCATSRGGGRRGNQPQHFGDGTRLSIL.

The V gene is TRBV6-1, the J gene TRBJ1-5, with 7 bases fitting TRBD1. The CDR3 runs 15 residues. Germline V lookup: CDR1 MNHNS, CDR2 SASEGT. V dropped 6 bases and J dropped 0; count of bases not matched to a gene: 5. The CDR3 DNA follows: TGTGCCAGCAGGCCCACAGGGGTTAGCAATCAGCCCCAGCATTTT. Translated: CASRPTGVSNQPQHF.

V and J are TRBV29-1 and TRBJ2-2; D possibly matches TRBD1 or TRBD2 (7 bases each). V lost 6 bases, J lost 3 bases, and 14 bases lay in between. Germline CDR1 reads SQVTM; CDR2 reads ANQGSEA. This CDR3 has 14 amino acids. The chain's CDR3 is CSVRQGGDTGELFF. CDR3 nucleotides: TGCAGCGTCCGCCAGGGGGGGGACACCGGGGAGCTGTTTTTT.

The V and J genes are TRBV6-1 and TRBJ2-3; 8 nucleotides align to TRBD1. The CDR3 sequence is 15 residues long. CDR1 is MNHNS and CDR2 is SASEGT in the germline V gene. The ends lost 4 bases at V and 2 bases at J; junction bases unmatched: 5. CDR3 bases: TGTGCCAGCAGTGCGCAGGGGGCTTCCACAGATACGCAGTATTTT. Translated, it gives CASSAQGASTDTQYF.

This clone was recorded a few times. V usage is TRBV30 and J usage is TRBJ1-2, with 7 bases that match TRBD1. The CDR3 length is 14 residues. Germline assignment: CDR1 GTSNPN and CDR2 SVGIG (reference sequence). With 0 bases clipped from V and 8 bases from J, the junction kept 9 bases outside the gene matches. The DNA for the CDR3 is TGTGCCTGGAGTGTACATACATCAGGGGGAGGCTACACCTTC. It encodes CAWSVHTSGGGYTF.

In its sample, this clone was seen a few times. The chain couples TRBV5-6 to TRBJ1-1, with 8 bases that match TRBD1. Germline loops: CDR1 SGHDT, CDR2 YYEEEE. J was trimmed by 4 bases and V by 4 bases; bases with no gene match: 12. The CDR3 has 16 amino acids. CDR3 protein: CASSRGTRGRGTEAFF. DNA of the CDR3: TGTGCCAGCAGCAGGGGCACCAGGGGGCGCGGCACTGAAGCTTTCTTT.

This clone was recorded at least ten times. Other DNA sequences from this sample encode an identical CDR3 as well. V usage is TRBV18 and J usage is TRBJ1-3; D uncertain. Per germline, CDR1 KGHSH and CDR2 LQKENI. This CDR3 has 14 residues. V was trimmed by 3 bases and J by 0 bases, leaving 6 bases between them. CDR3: CASSPASSGNTIYF. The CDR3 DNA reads TGTGCCAGCTCACCGGCCTCCTCTGGAAACACCATATATTTT.

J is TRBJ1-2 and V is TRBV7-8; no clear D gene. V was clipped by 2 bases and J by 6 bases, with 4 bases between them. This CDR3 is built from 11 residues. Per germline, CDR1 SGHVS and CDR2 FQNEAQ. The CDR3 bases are TGTGCCAGCAGCTTACACCATGGCTACACCTTC. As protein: CASSLHHGYTF.

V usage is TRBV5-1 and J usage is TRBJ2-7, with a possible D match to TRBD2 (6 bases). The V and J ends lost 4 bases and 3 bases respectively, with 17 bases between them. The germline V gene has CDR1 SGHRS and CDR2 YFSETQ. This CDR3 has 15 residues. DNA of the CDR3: TGCGCCAGCAGCCCCTTTGAGGGAGGAGACTACGAGCAGTACTTC. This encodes CASSPFEGGDYEQYF.

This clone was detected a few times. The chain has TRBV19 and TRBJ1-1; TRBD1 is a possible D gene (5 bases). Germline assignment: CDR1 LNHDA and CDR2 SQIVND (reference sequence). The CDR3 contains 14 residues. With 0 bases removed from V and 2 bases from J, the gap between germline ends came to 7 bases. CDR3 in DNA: TGTGCCAGTAGTATAGAAGGGGTCAACACTGAAGCTTTCTTT. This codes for CASSIEGVNTEAFF.

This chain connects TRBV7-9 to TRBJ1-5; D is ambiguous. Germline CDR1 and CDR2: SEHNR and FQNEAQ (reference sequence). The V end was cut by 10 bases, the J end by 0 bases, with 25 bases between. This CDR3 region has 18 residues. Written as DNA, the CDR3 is TGTGCCACAAGCCGGGGAGACTCCTACGGCTATAGCAATCAGCCCCAGCATTTT. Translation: CATSRGDSYGYSNQPQHF.

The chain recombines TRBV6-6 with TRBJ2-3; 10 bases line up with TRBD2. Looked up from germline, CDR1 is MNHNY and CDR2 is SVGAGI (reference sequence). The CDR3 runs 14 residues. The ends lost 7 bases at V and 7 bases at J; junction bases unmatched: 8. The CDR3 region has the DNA TGTGCCAGCATGGGGAGCGGGGGGGCGAATACGCAGTATTTT. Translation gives CASMGSGGANTQYF.

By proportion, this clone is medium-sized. The CDR3 DNA follows: TGCGCCAGCAGCTGGCATGCGGGGCCGCTTACCTACGAGCAGTACTTC. Its translation is CASSWHAGPLTYEQYF. This chain uses TRBV5-1 with TRBJ2-7; TRBD2 might be the D (6 bases). This CDR3 is built from 16 residues. Per germline, CDR1 SGHRS and CDR2 YFSETQ. V shed 3 bases and J shed 2 bases, with 18 bases lying between them.

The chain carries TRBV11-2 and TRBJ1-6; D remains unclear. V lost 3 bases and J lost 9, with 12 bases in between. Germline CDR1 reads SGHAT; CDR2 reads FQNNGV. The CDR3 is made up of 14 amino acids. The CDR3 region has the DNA TGTGCCAGCAGCTTTCGGGGTCCGGGTTCACCCCTCCACTTT. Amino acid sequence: CASSFRGPGSPLHF.

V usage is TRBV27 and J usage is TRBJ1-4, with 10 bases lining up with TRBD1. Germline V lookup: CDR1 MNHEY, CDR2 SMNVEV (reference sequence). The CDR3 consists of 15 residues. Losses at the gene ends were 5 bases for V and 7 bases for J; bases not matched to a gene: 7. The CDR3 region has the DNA TGTGCCAGCAGTCTAACCGGGACAGGGGTTGAAAAACTGTTTTTT. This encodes CASSLTGTGVEKLFF.

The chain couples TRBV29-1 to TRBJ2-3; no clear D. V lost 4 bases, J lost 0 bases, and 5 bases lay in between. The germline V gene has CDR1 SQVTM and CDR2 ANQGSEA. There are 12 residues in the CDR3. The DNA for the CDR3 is TGCAGCGTTGTGGTTAGCACAGATACGCAGTATTTT. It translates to CSVVVSTDTQYF.

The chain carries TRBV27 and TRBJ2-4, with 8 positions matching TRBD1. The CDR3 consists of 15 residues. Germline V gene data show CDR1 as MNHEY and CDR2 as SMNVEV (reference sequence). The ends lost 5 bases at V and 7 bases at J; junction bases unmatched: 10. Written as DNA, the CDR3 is TGTGCCAGCAGTCTCCAGGGGGCATTAGGGAACATTCAGTACTTC. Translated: CASSLQGALGNIQYF.

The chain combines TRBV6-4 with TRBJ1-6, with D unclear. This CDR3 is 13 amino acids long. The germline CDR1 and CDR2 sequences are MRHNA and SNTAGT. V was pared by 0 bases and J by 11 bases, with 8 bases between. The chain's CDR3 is CASSDSTRTPLHF. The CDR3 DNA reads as TGTGCCAGCAGTGACTCGACGAGAACACCCCTCCACTTT.

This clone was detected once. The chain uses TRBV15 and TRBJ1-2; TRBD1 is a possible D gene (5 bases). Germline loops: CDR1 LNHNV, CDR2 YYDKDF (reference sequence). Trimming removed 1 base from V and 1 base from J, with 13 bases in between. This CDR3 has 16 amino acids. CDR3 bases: TGTGCCACCAGCAGAGTCGGCCAGGGATATAACTATGGCTACACCTTC. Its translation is CATSRVGQGYNYGYTF.